The sequence of this T cell receptor (beta chain) was determined in a study of T cell responses to AZD1222 COVID-19 vaccine. TCRdb keeps only in-frame clones here, not all; method: immunoSEQ multiplex PCR. The table includes some 120,000 clones, roughly 92% detected once. As to this clone: No antigen is known for it.

The CDR3 has 14 residues. Study-wide results and limits: The sample set comprised mostly white British donors with more females, and clonal diversity was possibly underestimated.

The source of this sequence is an adult in good health. Sequencing was performed on peripheral blood, taken on day 0 of AZD1222 vaccination. The V and J genes are TRBV21-1 and TRBJ1-1. TRBV21-1 is a recognized pseudogene. For the CDR3, the DNA is TGTGCCAGCAGCAAACCTCCGGGGTATGACGAAGCTTTCTTT. Translation: CASSKPPGYDEAFF.